Included here is one T cell receptor beta chain sequence, with context. This sample is part of a study of blood T cell repertoires in COVID-19. Looking at the study overall: COVID-19 samples from acute and convalescent phases originated in the United States, Italy and Spain. Sample material is recorded as cDNA or gDNA derived from T cells, B-cell-depleted T cells, or PBMCs.

Authors' processing steps: Cell counts per sample came from amplifying reference gene primers. The assay was immunoSEQ multiplex PCR, and TCRdb's table has in-frame clones only and misses some. V and J calls and clone size are given by that table; D and trimming were obtained from the DNA. The data contain some 190,000 clones, approximately 81% of them singletons. Trimming removed 5 bases from V and 0 bases from J; junction bases left unmatched: 6. This CDR3 has 15 residues. Germline-derived CDR1 and CDR2 are LNHDA and SQIVND (reference sequence). Sequencing was performed on peripheral blood. The V and J genes are TRBV19 and TRBJ2-7, with 8 positions matching TRBD1. This sequence originates from a woman older than 75 with active or convalescent COVID-19. CDR3 amino acids: CASSPGGRASYEQYF. CDR3 nucleotide sequence: TGTGCCAGTAGTCCAGGGGGCCGGGCCTCCTACGAGCAGTACTTC.